The 20 T cell receptor beta chains reported below all come from one sample, sequenced in a study of blood T cells in healthy people across ages. Sample-barcoded 5' priming and a J-beta primer mix drove a second PCR of 7 to 11 cycles. TCRdb analysed the 5' RACE reads with MiXCR anew, one entry per CDR3 protein. The sample lists about 1,500,000 distinct CDR3 sequences, over 25% seen once, with about 7.7% in the top ten. Material for sequencing was blood. All receptors come from a woman aged 25 to 45 in good health.

This clonotype was counted between two and nine times. This chain connects TRBV3-1 to TRBJ1-4, with 8 bases lining up with TRBD1. Germline V lookup: CDR1 LGHDT, CDR2 YNNKEL (reference sequence). The ends lost 2 bases at V and 11 bases at J; junction bases unmatched: 4. The CDR3 covers 13 residues. CDR3 in amino acids: CASSQRTGSKLFF. The CDR3 coding sequence is TGTGCCAGCAGCCAAAGGACAGGGAGTAAACTGTTTTTT.

Many counts were recorded for this clonotype. The chain uses TRBV29-1 and TRBJ1-2; D perhaps matches TRBD1 (6 bases). The CDR3 runs 12 residues. Germline V gives CDR1 SQVTM, CDR2 ANQGSEA. Trimming left V 6 bases short and J 5 bases short, with 13 bases between. CDR3 in DNA: TGCAGCGTAAACAGGGACTCATATGGCTACACCTTC. This translates into CSVNRDSYGYTF.

The V and J genes are TRBV28 and TRBJ1-6; a possible D gene is TRBD1 (6 bases). The germline V gene encodes CDR1 MDHEN and CDR2 SYDVKM. V shed 6 bases and J shed 4 bases, with 13 bases lying between them. The CDR3 has 15 residues. The CDR3 loop is CASSEQGVYNSPLHF. The CDR3 DNA follows: TGTGCCAGCAGCGAACAGGGAGTTTATAATTCACCCCTCCACTTT.

This clonotype was counted once. The rearrangement uses TRBV7-9 and TRBJ1-1, with D perhaps matching TRBD1 (5 bases). CDR1 is SEHNR and CDR2 is FQNEAQ in the germline V gene (reference sequence). CDR3 length: 13 residues. Deletions cut 7 bases from V and 5 bases from J, with 14 bases between. DNA for the CDR3: TGTGCCAGCACCTACAGGAGGGCTACTGAAGCTTTCTTT. This gives the protein CASTYRRATEAFF. The full variable domain, its missing parts supplied by reference TRBV7-9 and TRBJ1-1, is DTGVSQNPRHKITKRGQNVTFRCDPISEHNRLYWYRQTLGQGPEFLTYFQNEAQLEKSRLLSDRFSAERPKGSFSTLEIQRTEQGDSAMYLCASTYRRATEAFFGQGTRLTVV.

Note on this clonotype: One end of the junction is discordant with germline, which a read error may explain. The chain recombines TRBV5-1 with TRBJ2-3, with D maybe TRBD2 (7 bases). This CDR3 is 15 amino acids long. The germline V gene encodes CDR1 SGHRS and CDR2 YFSETQ. As DNA, the CDR3 is TGCGCCGGCAGTAGGGGGGGGGTACCCACAGATACGCAGTATTTT. Translated: CAGSRGGVPTDTQYF.

This chain uses TRBV5-1 with TRBJ1-3; D unclear. Per the germline V gene, CDR1 is SGHRS and CDR2 is YFSETQ. Trimming removed 0 bases from V and 0 bases from J, with 7 bases in between. CDR3 size: 15 residues. This CDR3 reads CASSLEAGSGNTIYF. CDR3 coding DNA: TGCGCCAGCAGCTTGGAGGCCGGCTCTGGAAACACCATATATTTT.

This clonotype was seen ten or more times. This chain uses TRBV11-2 with TRBJ1-2; D is unresolved. Looked up from germline, CDR1 is SGHAT and CDR2 is FQNNGV. The V and J ends lost 5 bases and 10 bases respectively, with 20 bases between them. The CDR3 sequence is 14 residues long. The CDR3 region has the DNA TGTGCCAGCAGCGAAGATCCCCAACAAGTAGTCTACACCTTC. This translates into CASSEDPQQVVYTF.

The V gene is TRBV7-9, the J gene TRBJ2-5, with D perhaps TRBD1 or TRBD2 (5 bases each). Germline CDR1 reads SEHNR; CDR2 reads FQNEAQ (reference sequence). The CDR3 is made up of 14 amino acids. V lost 4 bases to trimming and J lost 2 bases, with 11 bases between them. The CDR3 bases are TGTGCCAGCAGCTCCGCCGGGACGCAAGAGACCCAGTACTTC. This sequence encodes CASSSAGTQETQYF.

This rearrangement joins TRBV10-3 to TRBJ1-2; unclear D gene. The CDR3 sequence is 14 residues long. Germline V gene sequence: CDR1 ENHRY, CDR2 SYGVKD. With 1 base removed from V and 4 bases from J, the gap between germline ends came to 10 bases. Here the CDR3 reads CAISEFGSSYGYTF. The DNA of the CDR3 is TGTGCCATCAGTGAGTTCGGAAGTAGCTATGGCTACACCTTC.

The chain uses TRBV25-1 and TRBJ2-1; TRBD2 matches at 8 bases. V dropped 5 bases and J dropped 6; count of bases not matched to a gene: 6. This CDR3 is built from 14 residues. CDR1 and CDR2 (germline): MGHDK, SYGVNS. The chain's CDR3 is CASSPGRASNEQFF. CDR3 DNA: TGTGCCAGCAGTCCCGGGAGGGCTAGCAATGAGCAGTTCTTC.

The chain links TRBV12-3 or TRBV12-4 to TRBJ1-1; D is ambiguous. The ends were cut back, 5 bases at V and 6 bases at J, with 16 bases in the middle. The CDR3 length is 14 residues. In DNA, the CDR3 is TGTGCCAGCAGTCAGACTTCCCAGGACCCTGAAGCTTTCTTT. The encoded protein is CASSQTSQDPEAFF.

The table lists this clonotype with many counts. The chain links TRBV20-1 to TRBJ2-3, with a possible D match to TRBD2 (5 bases). The CDR3 covers 15 residues. V was cut by 6 bases and J by 3 bases, with 19 bases left in between. CDR1 is DFQATT and CDR2 is SNEGSKA in the germline V gene (reference sequence). CDR3 DNA: TGCAGTGCCTGGGGAACGGGGTGGTCGACAGATACGCAGTATTTT. It encodes CSAWGTGWSTDTQYF.

This clonotype was seen at least ten times. V gene TRBV3-1 combines with J gene TRBJ1-5, with D unresolved. V was cut by 0 bases and J by 6 bases, with 6 bases left in between. Germline V gene sequence: CDR1 LGHDT, CDR2 YNNKEL (reference sequence). The CDR3 has 13 amino acids. CDR3 sequence: CASSQDLGQPQHF. CDR3 nucleotides: TGTGCCAGCAGCCAAGATCTAGGTCAGCCCCAGCATTTT.

The table lists this clonotype with a few counts. The chain has TRBV2 and TRBJ2-5; perhaps D is TRBD1 or TRBD2 (5 bases each). The germline V gene has CDR1 SNHLY and CDR2 FYNNEI. This CDR3 spans 14 amino acids. The ends were cut back, 8 bases at V and 5 bases at J, with 18 bases in the middle. The DNA of the CDR3 is TGTGCCAGCGGGGCCGGGGCGCTCTGGGAGACCCAGTACTTC. It yields the protein CASGAGALWETQYF.

This clonotype has a count of ten or more. The V gene is TRBV12-3 or TRBV12-4, the J gene TRBJ2-1; no clear D. This CDR3 has 13 residues. V was pared by 5 bases and J by 4 bases, with 9 bases between. The CDR3 nucleotides read TGTGCCAGCAGTCCTTCCCAGTACAATGAGCAGTTCTTC. Its translation is CASSPSQYNEQFF.

The chain couples TRBV28 to TRBJ1-1; D not certain. This CDR3 has 13 residues. The V end lost 7 bases, the J end lost 3 bases, and 12 bases lay between the germline ends. CDR1 and CDR2 from the germline V gene are MDHEN and SYDVKM. CDR3 amino acids: CASTPGYDTEAFF. In DNA form, the CDR3 reads TGTGCCAGCACCCCGGGCTATGACACTGAAGCTTTCTTT.

Only a few counts were recorded for this clonotype. The rearrangement joins TRBV5-1 to TRBJ2-3; 7 nucleotides align to TRBD2. J gave up 1 base and V 6 bases, and 8 bases lay outside the gene matches. CDR3 length: 15 amino acids. CDR1 is SGHRS, CDR2 YFSETQ, per germline. The CDR3 sequence: CASKVDSGRTDTQYF. The CDR3 DNA is TGCGCCAGCAAGGTGGATAGCGGGCGCACAGATACGCAGTATTTT.

The chain is built from TRBV14 and TRBJ2-3; 8 nucleotides align to TRBD2. The J segment lost 3 bases and the V segment lost 0 bases, leaving 11 bases of the junction unmatched. CDR3 length: 18 residues. Looked up from germline, CDR1 is SGHDN and CDR2 is FVKESK. CDR3 in amino acids: CASSQESRGLGSTDTQYF. The CDR3 nucleotides read TGTGCCAGCAGCCAAGAGAGTCGGGGACTAGGTTCGACAGATACGCAGTATTTT.

The chain is built from TRBV5-5 and TRBJ2-5; TRBD1 might be the D (8 bases). V shed 4 bases and J shed 5 bases, with 15 bases lying between them. CDR3 length: 14 amino acids. Germline V gives CDR1 SGHKS, CDR2 YYEKEE (reference sequence). The CDR3 bases are TGTGCCAGCAGCAACGGACAGGGAGGGGAGACCCAGTACTTC. It translates to CASSNGQGGETQYF.

A word on this clonotype: Germline is not matched at one junction end, which may reflect a read error. V usage is TRBV2 and J usage is TRBJ1-2, with unresolved D. Looked up from germline, CDR1 is SNHLY and CDR2 is FYNNEI. This CDR3 contains 13 residues. The CDR3 DNA is TGTACCAGCAGACCCGTGATTAACTATGGCTACACCTTC. Protein: CTSRPVINYGYTF.